Detailed here is one TCR beta chain. Its antigen remains unknown. This record belongs to a study of T cell responses to AZD1222 COVID-19 vaccine. Overall study findings and caveats: At baseline, just 6 or 7 AZD1222 recipients tested seropositive. Most donors were white British, females outnumbered males, and clonal diversity was possibly underestimated. Nearly half of the spike-specific TCRs reportedly recognize variant regions that carry no mutations. Vaccination with two AZD1222 doses was followed by a rise in Spike-specific TCR breadth and depth.

TCRdb's copy holds only in-frame clones and misses some; the assay was immunoSEQ multiplex PCR. The data contain under 300,000 clones, approximately 93% of them singletons. The receptor was isolated from an adult in good health. The sequencing used peripheral blood, collected on day 0 of AZD1222 vaccination.

The CDR3 sequence is CASSFRRREKLFF. CDR3 in DNA: TGTGCCAGCAGTTTTCGGCGACGTGAAAAACTGTTTTTT. The V and J genes are TRBV12-3 or TRBV12-4 and TRBJ1-4; no definite D call. The CDR3 consists of 13 residues. V lost 3 bases, J lost 7 bases, and 9 bases lay in between.